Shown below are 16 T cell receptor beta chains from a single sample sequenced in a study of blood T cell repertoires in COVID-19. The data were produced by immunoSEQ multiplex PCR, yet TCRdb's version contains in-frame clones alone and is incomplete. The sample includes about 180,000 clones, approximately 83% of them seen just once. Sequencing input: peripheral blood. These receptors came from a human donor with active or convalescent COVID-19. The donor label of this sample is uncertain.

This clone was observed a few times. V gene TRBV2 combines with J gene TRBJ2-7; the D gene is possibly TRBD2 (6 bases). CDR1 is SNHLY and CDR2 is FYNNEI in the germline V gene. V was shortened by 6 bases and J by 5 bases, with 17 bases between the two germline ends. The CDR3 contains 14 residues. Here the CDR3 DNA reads TGTGCCAGCAGGGAGGGTCTGGGGAGCGACGAGCAGTACTTC. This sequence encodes CASREGLGSDEQYF.

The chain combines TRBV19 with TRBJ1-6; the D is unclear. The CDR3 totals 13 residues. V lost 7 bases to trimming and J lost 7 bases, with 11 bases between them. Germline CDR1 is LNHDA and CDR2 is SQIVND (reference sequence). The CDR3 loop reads CASNYPGNSPLHF. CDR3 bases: TGTGCCAGTAATTACCCCGGGAATTCACCCCTCCACTTT.

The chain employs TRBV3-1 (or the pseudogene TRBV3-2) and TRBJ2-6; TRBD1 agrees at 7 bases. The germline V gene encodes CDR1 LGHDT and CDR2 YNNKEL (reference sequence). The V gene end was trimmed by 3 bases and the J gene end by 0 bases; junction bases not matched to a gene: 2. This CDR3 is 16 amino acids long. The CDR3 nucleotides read TGTGCCAGCAGCCAGCAGGGGGTCTCTGGGGCCAACGTCCTGACTTTC. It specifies CASSQQGVSGANVLTF.

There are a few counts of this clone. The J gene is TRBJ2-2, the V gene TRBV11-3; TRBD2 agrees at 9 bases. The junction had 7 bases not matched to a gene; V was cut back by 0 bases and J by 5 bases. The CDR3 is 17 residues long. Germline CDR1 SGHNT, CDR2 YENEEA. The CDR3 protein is CASSLDPAGGRTGELFF. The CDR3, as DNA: TGTGCCAGCAGCTTAGATCCAGCGGGAGGAAGGACCGGGGAGCTGTTTTTT. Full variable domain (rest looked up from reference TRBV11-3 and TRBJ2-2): EAGVVQSPRYKIIEKKQPVAFWCNPISGHNTLYWYLQNLGQGPELLIRYENEEAVDDSQLPKDRFSAERLKGVDSTLKIQPAELGDSAVYLCASSLDPAGGRTGELFFGEGSRLTVL.

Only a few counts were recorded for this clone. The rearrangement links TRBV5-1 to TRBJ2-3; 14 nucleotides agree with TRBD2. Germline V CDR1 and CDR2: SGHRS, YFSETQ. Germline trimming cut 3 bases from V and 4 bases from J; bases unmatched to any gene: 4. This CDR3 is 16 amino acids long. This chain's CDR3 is CASSWGTSGSADTQYF. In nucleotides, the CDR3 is TGCGCCAGCAGCTGGGGGACTAGCGGGAGCGCAGATACGCAGTATTTT.

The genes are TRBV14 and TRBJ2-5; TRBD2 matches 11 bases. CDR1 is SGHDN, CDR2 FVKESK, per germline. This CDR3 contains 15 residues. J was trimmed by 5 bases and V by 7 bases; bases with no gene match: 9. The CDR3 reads CASTVAGGPWETQYF. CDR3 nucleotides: TGTGCCAGCACGGTAGCGGGAGGGCCGTGGGAGACCCAGTACTTC. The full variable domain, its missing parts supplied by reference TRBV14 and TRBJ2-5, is EAGVTQFPSHSVIEKGQTVTLRCDPISGHDNLYWYRRVMGKEIKFLLHFVKESKQDESGMPNNRFLAERTGGTYSTLKVQPAELEDSGVYFCASTVAGGPWETQYFGPGTRLLVL.

The DNA of the CDR3 is TGCAGCGTTGGTTTTTCAGGGGGCCGTGACGAGCAGTACTTC. Protein product: CSVGFSGGRDEQYF. The chain joins TRBV29-1 to TRBJ2-7, with 8 bases fitting TRBD1. Trimming at V came to 4 bases and at J to 5 bases, leaving 10 bases not matched to a gene. Germline assignment: CDR1 SQVTM and CDR2 ANQGSEA. The CDR3 contains 14 residues.

CDR3 sequence: CASSLRGISGNTIYF. The CDR3, as DNA: TGTGCCAGCAGTTTACGGGGTATCTCTGGAAACACCATATATTTT. The chain recombines TRBV6-5 with TRBJ1-3; D is undetermined. Deletions cut 4 bases from V and 0 bases from J, with 10 bases between. Germline V CDR1 and CDR2: MNHEY, SVGAGI. The CDR3 extends over 15 amino acids.

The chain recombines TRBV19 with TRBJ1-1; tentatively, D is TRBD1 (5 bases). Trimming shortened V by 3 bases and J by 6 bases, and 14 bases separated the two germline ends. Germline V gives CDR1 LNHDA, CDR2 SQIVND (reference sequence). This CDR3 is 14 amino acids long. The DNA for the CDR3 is TGTGCCAGTAGTATTCAGGGTAGGGTAGCTGAAGCTTTCTTT. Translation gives CASSIQGRVAEAFF.

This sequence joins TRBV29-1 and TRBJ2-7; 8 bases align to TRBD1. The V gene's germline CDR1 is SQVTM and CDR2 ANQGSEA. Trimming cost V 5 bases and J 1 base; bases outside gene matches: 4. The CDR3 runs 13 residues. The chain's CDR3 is CSVLNRGSYEQYF. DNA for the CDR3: TGCAGCGTTTTAAACAGGGGGTCCTACGAGCAGTACTTC.

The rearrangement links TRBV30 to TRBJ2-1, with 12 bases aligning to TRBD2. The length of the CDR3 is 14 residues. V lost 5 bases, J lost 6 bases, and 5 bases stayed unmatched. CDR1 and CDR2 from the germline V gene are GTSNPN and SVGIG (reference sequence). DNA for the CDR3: TGTGCCTGGGAACTAGCGGGGGGAAGCAATGAGCAGTTCTTC. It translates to CAWELAGGSNEQFF.

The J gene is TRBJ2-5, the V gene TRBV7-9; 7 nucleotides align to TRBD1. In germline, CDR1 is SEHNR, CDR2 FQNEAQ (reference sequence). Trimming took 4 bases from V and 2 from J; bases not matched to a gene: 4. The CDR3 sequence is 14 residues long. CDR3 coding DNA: TGTGCCAGCAGCTCGAGGGACAGTCAAGAGACCCAGTACTTC. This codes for CASSSRDSQETQYF.

In DNA, the CDR3 is TGTGCCAGCAGCTTGAGGTGGCGGGAGGGCTCTGAGCAGTTCTTC. Translating it yields CASSLRWREGSEQFF. The V gene is TRBV7-6, the J gene TRBJ2-1; 9 bases line up with TRBD2. This CDR3 is 15 amino acids long. The germline V gene has CDR1 SGHVS and CDR2 FNYEAQ. The V segment lost 3 bases and the J segment 9 bases; nucleotides outside the gene matches: 9.

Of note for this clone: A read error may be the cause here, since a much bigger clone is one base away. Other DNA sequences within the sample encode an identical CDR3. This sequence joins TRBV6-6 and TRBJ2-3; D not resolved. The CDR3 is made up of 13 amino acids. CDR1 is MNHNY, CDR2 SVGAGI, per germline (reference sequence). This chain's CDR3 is CASNRAFTDTQYF. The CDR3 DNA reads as TGTGCCAGCAATCGGGCTTTCACAGATACGCAATATTTT.

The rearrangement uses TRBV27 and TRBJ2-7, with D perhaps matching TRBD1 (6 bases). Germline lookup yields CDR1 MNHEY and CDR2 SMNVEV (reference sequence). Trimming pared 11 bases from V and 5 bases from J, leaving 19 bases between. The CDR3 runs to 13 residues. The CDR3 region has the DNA TGTGCCGGCAACTACAGGGCTAGCAACGAGCAGTACTTC. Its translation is CAGNYRASNEQYF.

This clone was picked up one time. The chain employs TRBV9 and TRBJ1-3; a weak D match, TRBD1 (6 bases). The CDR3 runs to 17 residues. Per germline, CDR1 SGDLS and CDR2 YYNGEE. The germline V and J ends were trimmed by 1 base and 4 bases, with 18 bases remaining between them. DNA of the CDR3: TGTGCCAGCAGCGTAAAGGACAGCATTGATACAGGAAACACCATATATTTT. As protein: CASSVKDSIDTGNTIYF.